This T cell receptor (beta chain) is from a study of blood T cell repertoires in COVID-19. The table came from immunoSEQ multiplex PCR; TCRdb's copy has only in-frame clones and leaves some out. Of tens of thousands of clones in the sample, approximately 69% were seen once. The TCR comes from a man aged 65 to 79 with COVID-19, enrolled during active disease. The sample taken for sequencing was peripheral blood.

The CDR3: CASSSASGRPNTGELFF. The CDR3 coding sequence is TGTGCCAGCAGCTCAGCTAGCGGGAGACCGAACACCGGGGAGCTGTTTTTT. V gene TRBV7-8 combines with J gene TRBJ2-2; 10 nucleotides align to TRBD2. In germline, CDR1 is SGHVS, CDR2 FQNEAQ. CDR3 length equals 17 residues. V shed 4 bases, J shed 0 bases, and the junction held 5 bases outside the gene matches.